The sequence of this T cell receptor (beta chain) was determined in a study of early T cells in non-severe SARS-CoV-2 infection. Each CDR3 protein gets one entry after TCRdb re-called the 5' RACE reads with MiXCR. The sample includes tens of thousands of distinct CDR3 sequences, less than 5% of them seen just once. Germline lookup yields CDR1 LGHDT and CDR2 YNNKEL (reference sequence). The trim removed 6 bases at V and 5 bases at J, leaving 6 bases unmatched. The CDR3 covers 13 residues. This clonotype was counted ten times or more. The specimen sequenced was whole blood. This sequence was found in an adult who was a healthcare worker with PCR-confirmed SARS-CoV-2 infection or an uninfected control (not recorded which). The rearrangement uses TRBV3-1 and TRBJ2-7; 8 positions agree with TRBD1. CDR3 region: CASRHTGGNEQYF. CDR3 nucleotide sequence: TGTGCCAGCAGACACACAGGGGGGAACGAGCAGTACTTC.